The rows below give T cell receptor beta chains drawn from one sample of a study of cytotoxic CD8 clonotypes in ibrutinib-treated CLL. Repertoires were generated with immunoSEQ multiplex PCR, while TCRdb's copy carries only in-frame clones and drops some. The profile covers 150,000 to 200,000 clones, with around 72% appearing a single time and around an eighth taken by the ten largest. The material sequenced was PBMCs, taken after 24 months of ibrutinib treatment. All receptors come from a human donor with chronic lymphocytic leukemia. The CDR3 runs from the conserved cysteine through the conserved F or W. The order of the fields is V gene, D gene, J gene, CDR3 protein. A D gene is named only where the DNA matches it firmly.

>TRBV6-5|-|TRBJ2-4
CASTAGPGEAIQYF
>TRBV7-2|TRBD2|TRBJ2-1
CASSLAGGSHNEQFF
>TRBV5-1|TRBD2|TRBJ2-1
CASSLEVTSGSHEQFF
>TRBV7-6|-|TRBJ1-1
CASSPTQTGGRTEAFF
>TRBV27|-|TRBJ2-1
CASSLRFSGVSYNEQFF
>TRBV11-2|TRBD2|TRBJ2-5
CASSLAGTSGTLETQYF
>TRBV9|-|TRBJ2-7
CASSPSPSVYEQYF
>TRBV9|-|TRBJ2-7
CASSASGNEQYF
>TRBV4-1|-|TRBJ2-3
CASSHPGQDTQYF
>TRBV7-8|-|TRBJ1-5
CASSLVGGGQPQHF
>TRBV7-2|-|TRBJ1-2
CASSSDRLFGYTF
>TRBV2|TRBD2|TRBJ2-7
CASHGRDSYEQYF
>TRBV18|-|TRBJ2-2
CASSPEQARRSGGELFF
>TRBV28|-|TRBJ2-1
CASSFPTLNEQFF
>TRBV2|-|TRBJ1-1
CATIGRSEAFF
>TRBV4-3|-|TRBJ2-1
CASSLYAGRIYNEQFF
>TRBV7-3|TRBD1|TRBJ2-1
CASSTGTGGYNEQFF
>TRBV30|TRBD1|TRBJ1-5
CAWSEGQAHQPQHF
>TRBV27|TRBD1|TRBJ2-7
CASSPAGTATYEQYF
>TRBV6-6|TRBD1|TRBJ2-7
CASSYSTGQAYEQYF
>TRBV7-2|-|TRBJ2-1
CASSLLRSSYNEQFF
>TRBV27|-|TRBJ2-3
CASSNRGPGFTDTQYF
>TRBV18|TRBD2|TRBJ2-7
CASSSLAEAYEQYF
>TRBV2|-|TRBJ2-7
CASSSVYEQYF
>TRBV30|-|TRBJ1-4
CAWSALVEKLFF
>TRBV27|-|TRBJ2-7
CASSLSGGEQYF
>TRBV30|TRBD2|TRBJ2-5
CAWTGLAGVETQYF
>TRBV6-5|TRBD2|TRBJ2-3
CASSFREGRADTQYF
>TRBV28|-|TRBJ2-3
CATWTPPRDTQYF
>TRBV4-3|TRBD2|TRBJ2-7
CASSQVTSEAYEQYF
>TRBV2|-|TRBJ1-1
CASRQAPDGTEAFF
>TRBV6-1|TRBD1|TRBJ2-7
CASSEKGQGPGGYEQYF
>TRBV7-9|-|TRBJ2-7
CASSSGAPYEQYF
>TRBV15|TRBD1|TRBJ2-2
CATSRDRVNPGELFF
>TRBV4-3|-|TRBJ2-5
CASSQGPTPFRQETQYF
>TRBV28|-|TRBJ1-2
CASTSLVVTGYTF
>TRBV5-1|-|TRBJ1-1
CASSLERANTEAFF
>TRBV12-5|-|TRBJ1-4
CASGLGQTTFYEKLFF
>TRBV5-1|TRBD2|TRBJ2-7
CASSTVSGGSYEQYF
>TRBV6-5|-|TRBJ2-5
CASSYSPHQETQYF
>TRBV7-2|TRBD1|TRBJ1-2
CASSNRGLDYGYTF
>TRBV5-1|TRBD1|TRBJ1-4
CASSPGDRVNEKLFF
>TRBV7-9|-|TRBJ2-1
CASSLPGVVNNEQFF
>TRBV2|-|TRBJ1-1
CASSGRLEAFF
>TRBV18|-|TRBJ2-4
CASSPGTENIQYF
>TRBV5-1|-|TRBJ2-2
CASSLGPPNTGELFF
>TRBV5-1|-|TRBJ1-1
CASSLVGMTEAFF
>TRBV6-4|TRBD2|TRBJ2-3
CASSELAGDGGTQYF
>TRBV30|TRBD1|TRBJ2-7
CAWSVGQGASEQYF
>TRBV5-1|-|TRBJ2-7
CASSLEGLPEEQYF
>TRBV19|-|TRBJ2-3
CASSIVQSTDTQYF
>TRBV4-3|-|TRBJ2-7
CASSPKTYYEQYF
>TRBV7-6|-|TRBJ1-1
CASSIQGVNTEAFF
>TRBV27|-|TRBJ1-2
CASSLGIGYGYTF
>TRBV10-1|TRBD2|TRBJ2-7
CASNGGLAGATGEQYF
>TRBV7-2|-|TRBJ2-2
CASSPRNTGELFF
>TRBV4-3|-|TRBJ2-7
CASSQDLAGLGVPYEQYF
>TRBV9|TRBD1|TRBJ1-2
CASSPVQGGIDYGYTF
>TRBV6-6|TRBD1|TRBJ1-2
CASSQYLTGAGYTF
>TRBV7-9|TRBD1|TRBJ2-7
CASSPFLGQVSYEQYF